The rows below give T cell receptor beta chains drawn from one sample of a study of patients and donors after allogeneic stem cell transplantation. TCRdb re-derived calls from the RT-PCR reads in MiXCR, one entry per CDR3 protein. The data show some 230,000 distinct CDR3 sequences, with roughly 13% seen just once and roughly 12% held by the top ten. The sequenced sample consisted of blood, either unsorted or a sorted T cell fraction (not recorded which). Receptor source: a human donor who was either an allogeneic HSCT recipient or a stem cell or donor lymphocyte infusion donor (not recorded which). It is not recorded whose cells these are; they may come from a transplant donor. Each CDR3 is given with its conserved first and last residue. D genes are given only for firm matches. Rows give clone size only sometimes, using once, few, many, or a class for an expanded clone.

TRBJ1-1,TRBV12-3/TRBV12-4,many,-,CASSSGVLDTEAFF,TGTGCCAGCAGTTCAGGGGTTTTGGACACTGAAGCTTTCTTT
TRBJ2-2,TRBV7-3,-,TRBD2,CASSHGGARTGELFF,TGTGCCAGCAGCCACGGGGGGGCACGGACCGGGGAGCTGTTTTTT
TRBJ2-2,TRBV5-6,-,TRBD2,CASSLGSGSRGTGELFF,TGTGCCAGCAGTTTGGGGAGCGGGAGTCGGGGCACCGGGGAGCTGTTTTTT
TRBJ2-7,TRBV7-2,many,-,CASSAGQKLYEQYF,TGTGCCAGCAGCGCAGGACAGAAGCTCTACGAGCAGTACTTC
TRBJ1-6,TRBV9,few,-,CASSPAPHNSPLHF,TGTGCCAGCAGCCCCGCCCCCCATAATTCACCCCTCCACTTT
TRBJ2-1,TRBV6-4,-,TRBD2,CASSVAAGDEQFF,TGTGCCAGCAGTGTGGCAGCGGGAGATGAGCAGTTCTTC
TRBJ2-1,TRBV7-7,many,-,CASSLAGHESPYNEQFF,TGTGCCAGCAGCTTAGCGGGTCACGAGTCCCCCTACAATGAGCAGTTCTTC
TRBJ2-1,TRBV27,-,TRBD2,CASTLEGGGSYNEQFF,TGTGCCAGCACCTTGGAGGGCGGGGGGTCCTACAATGAGCAGTTCTTC
TRBJ2-7,TRBV6-1,many,-,CASSERGRGSYEQYF,TGTGCCAGCAGTGAAAGGGGGCGCGGGAGCTACGAGCAGTACTTC
TRBJ1-2,TRBV19,many,-,CASSIYSGFYGYTF,TGTGCCAGTAGTATTTATTCTGGCTTCTATGGCTACACCTTC
TRBJ1-5,TRBV20-1,many,-,CSAGQQGQPQHF,TGCAGTGCTGGACAACAGGGTCAGCCCCAGCATTTT
TRBJ1-6,TRBV6-1,-,TRBD1,CATTVEDRVNSPLHF,TGTGCCACCACGGTCGAAGACAGGGTAAATTCACCCCTCCACTTT
TRBJ2-4,TRBV2,many,TRBD2,CASSDSGGRAFIQYF,TGTGCCAGCAGTGATTCTGGCGGGAGGGCGTTCATTCAGTACTTC
TRBJ2-5,TRBV12-3/TRBV12-4,many,-,CASSLIQETQYF,TGTGCCAGCAGTTTGATCCAAGAGACCCAGTACTTC
TRBJ2-1,TRBV7-7,few,TRBD1,CASSLAPGQGYNEQFF,TGTGCTAGCAGCTTAGCGCCGGGACAGGGTTACAATGAGCAGTTCTTC
TRBJ1-3,TRBV30,-,TRBD1,CAWSPDRGLAGNTIYF,TGTGCCTGGAGCCCCGACAGGGGGCTAGCTGGAAACACCATATATTTT
TRBJ2-3,TRBV12-3/TRBV12-4,many,TRBD1,CASSPGGWTDTQYF,TGTGCCAGCAGTCCAGGGGGTTGGACAGATACGCAGTATTTT
TRBJ2-7,TRBV7-2,-,-,CASNISPGDGYEQYF,TGTGCCAGCAACATTAGCCCAGGGGACGGGTACGAGCAGTACTTC
TRBJ1-1,TRBV29-1,few,-,CSVEDSANTEAFF,TGCAGCGTTGAAGATTCAGCGAACACTGAAGCTTTCTTT
TRBJ2-7,TRBV20-1,few,TRBD2,CSALLAGGPYEQYF,TGCAGTGCCCTCCTAGCGGGAGGGCCCTACGAGCAGTACTTC
TRBJ2-3,TRBV5-1,many,TRBD1,CASSLDSPTGGRARTDTQYF,TGCGCCAGCAGCTTGGACTCCCCGACAGGGGGAAGAGCCCGCACAGATACGCAGTATTTT
TRBJ2-5,TRBV25-1,-,TRBD1,CASSKTGALGTQYF,TGTGCCAGCAGTAAAACAGGGGCCCTTGGCACCCAGTACTTC
TRBJ1-2,TRBV9,few,-,CASSVWGTSYGYTF,TGTGCCAGCAGCGTATGGGGAACCAGCTATGGCTACACCTTC
TRBJ2-5,TRBV18,many,-,CASSPKETQYF,TGTGCCAGCAGCCCCAAAGAGACCCAGTACTTC
TRBJ1-2,TRBV20-1,many,-,CSAAQPTANYGYTF,TGCAGTGCTGCTCAACCCACAGCTAACTATGGCTACACCTTC
TRBJ1-2,TRBV20-1,-,-,CSAMGPTSGYGYTF,TGCAGTGCTATGGGACCCACGAGTGGCTATGGCTACACCTTC
TRBJ1-2,TRBV27,many,-,CASSYARQTLKIRNYGYTF,TGTGCCAGCAGTTATGCCCGGCAGACCCTAAAGATACGCAACTATGGCTACACCTTC
TRBJ2-3,TRBV19,-,-,CASSIARSSGDTQYF,TGTGCCAGTAGTATCGCCCGCTCCTCGGGGGATACGCAGTATTTT
TRBJ1-1,TRBV12-3/TRBV12-4,few,-,CASSLVPGRAEAFF,TGTGCCAGCAGTTTGGTCCCGGGACGGGCTGAAGCTTTCTTT
TRBJ2-3,TRBV11-2,-,TRBD2,CASSYGLAGATDTQYF,TGTGCCAGCAGTTACGGACTAGCGGGGGCCACAGATACGCAGTATTTT
TRBJ2-7,TRBV6-1,-,TRBD1,CASRLTGRGSYEQYF,TGTGCCAGCAGGCTGACAGGGAGAGGCTCCTACGAGCAGTACTTC
TRBJ2-2,TRBV7-6,many,TRBD1,CASSFSGQGAIGELFF,TGTGCCAGCAGCTTTTCTGGGCAGGGGGCGATCGGGGAGCTGTTTTTT
TRBJ2-3,TRBV7-2,-,TRBD2,CASSSRGLAGGRNTQYF,TGTGCCAGCAGTAGTAGGGGACTAGCGGGGGGGCGGAATACGCAGTATTTT
TRBJ2-1,TRBV20-1,few,-,CSARGAGLQQFF,TGCAGTGCTAGAGGAGCTGGTCTTCAGCAGTTCTTC
TRBJ2-3,TRBV7-3,-,TRBD1,CASSLSPRTGSPDTQYF,TGTGCCAGCAGCTTATCCCCACGGACAGGGAGTCCAGATACGCAGTATTTT
TRBJ1-1,TRBV4-1,many,-,CASSQRGGAAFF,TGCGCCAGCAGCCAGCGCGGAGGGGCTGCTTTCTTT
TRBJ1-2,TRBV6-1,many,-,CATSDGLLGYTF,TGTGCCACCAGCGACGGACTCCTCGGCTACACCTTC
TRBJ2-7,TRBV7-2,many,TRBD2,CASSFSSGTYEQYF,TGTGCCAGCAGCTTTTCTAGCGGGACTTACGAGCAGTACTTC
TRBJ1-6,TRBV4-1,many,TRBD1,CASSQAGTGFVPLHF,TGCGCCAGCAGCCAAGCCGGGACAGGCTTTGTACCCCTCCACTTT
TRBJ1-1,TRBV12-3/TRBV12-4,-,-,CASRSSSSGYTEAFF,TGTGCCAGCAGGTCCTCCTCCAGTGGATACACTGAAGCTTTCTTT
TRBJ1-2,TRBV20-1,-,TRBD1,CSARDPGTVNYGYTF,TGCAGTGCTCGAGATCCAGGGACAGTTAACTATGGCTACACCTTC
TRBJ1-6,TRBV5-1,many,-,CASSNAGFDSPLHF,TGCGCCAGCAGCAACGCAGGGTTCGATTCACCCCTCCACTTT
TRBJ1-3,TRBV20-1,-,TRBD1,CSASGTGGRNTIYF,TGCAGTGCTAGTGGGACAGGGGGCAGAAACACCATATATTTT
TRBJ1-5,TRBV6-1,many,TRBD1,CASREGAGNQPQHF,TGTGCCAGCAGGGAGGGGGCTGGCAATCAGCCCCAGCATTTT
TRBJ2-3,TRBV3-1,-,-,CASSRGGEDVYGTDTQYF,TGTGCCAGCAGCAGGGGGGGCGAAGACGTGTACGGCACAGATACGCAGTATTTT
TRBJ2-1,TRBV23-1,once,-,CASNQKKTATLCPNEQFF,TGCGCCAGCAACCAAAAAAAGACAGCCACACTTTGTCCCAATGAGCAGTTCTTC
TRBJ2-1,TRBV6-5,few,-,CASSYTGGGNYNEQFF,TGTGCCAGCAGTTACACCGGGGGAGGCAATTACAATGAGCAGTTCTTC
TRBJ2-7,TRBV30,-,-,CAWRRGNDDEQYF,TGTGCCTGGAGGAGGGGGAACGACGACGAGCAGTACTTC
TRBJ2-1,TRBV1,-,-,CTSSLRLAGGYDEQFF,TGCACCAGCAGCCTCCGACTAGCGGGGGGCTACGATGAGCAGTTCTTC
TRBJ1-3,TRBV30,-,TRBD1,CAWSRGQGVGNTIYF,TGTGCCTGGAGTAGGGGACAGGGGGTCGGAAACACCATATATTTT
TRBJ2-7,TRBV28,-,TRBD1,CASRGTGDRGEQYF,TGTGCCAGCAGAGGGACAGGGGATAGGGGCGAGCAGTACTTC
TRBJ2-6,TRBV14,few,-,CASSQGGAGANVLTF,TGTGCCAGCAGCCAAGGGGGGGCAGGGGCCAACGTCCTGACTTTC
TRBJ2-7,TRBV29-1,few,TRBD2,CSASQGTSGDYEQYF,TGCAGCGCCTCCCAGGGGACTAGCGGTGACTACGAGCAGTACTTC
TRBJ1-2,TRBV5-1,-,TRBD1,CASSLQGANGYTF,TGCGCCAGCAGCCTACAGGGGGCGAACGGCTACACCTTC
TRBJ2-3,TRBV11-2,-,-,CASSLSFAPTDTQYF,TGTGCCAGCAGCTTAAGTTTTGCCCCCACAGATACGCAGTATTTT
TRBJ1-4,TRBV20-1,many,-,CSAAQGVNEKLFF,TGCAGTGCAGCGCAGGGAGTTAATGAAAAACTGTTTTTT
TRBJ2-5,TRBV3-1,few,-,CASSPGDIQETQYF,TGTGCCAGCAGCCCGGGGGACATCCAAGAGACCCAGTACTTC
TRBJ2-5,TRBV6-1,-,TRBD2,CASSILTSVGKETQYF,TGTGCCAGCAGCATCCTTACTAGCGTGGGGAAGGAGACCCAGTACTTC
TRBJ2-2,TRBV11-3,many,TRBD1,CASSFDRGTGELFF,TGTGCCAGCAGCTTCGACAGGGGGACCGGGGAGCTGTTTTTT